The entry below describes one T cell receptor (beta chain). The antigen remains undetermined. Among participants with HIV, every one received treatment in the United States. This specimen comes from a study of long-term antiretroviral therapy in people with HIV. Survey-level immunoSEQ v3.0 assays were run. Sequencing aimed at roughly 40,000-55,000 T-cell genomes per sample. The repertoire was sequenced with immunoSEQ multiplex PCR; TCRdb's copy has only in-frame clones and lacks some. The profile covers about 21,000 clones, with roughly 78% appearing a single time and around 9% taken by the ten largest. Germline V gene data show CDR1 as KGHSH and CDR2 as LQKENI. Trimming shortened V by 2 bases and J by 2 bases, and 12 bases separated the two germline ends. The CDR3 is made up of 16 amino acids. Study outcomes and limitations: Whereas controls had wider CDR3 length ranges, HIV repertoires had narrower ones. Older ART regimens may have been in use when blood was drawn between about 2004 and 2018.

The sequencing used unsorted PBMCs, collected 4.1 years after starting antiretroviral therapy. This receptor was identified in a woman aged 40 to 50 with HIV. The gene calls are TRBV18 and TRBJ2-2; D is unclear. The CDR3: CASSPMGVPNTGELFF. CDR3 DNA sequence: TGTGCCAGCTCACCAATGGGTGTCCCTAACACCGGGGAGCTGTTTTTT.